A selection of T cell receptor beta chains follows, all from one sample in a study of T cell responses to AZD1222 COVID-19 vaccine. Sequencing used immunoSEQ multiplex PCR; TCRdb keeps in-frame clones, though not all of them. Of approximately 150,000 clones detected, 90% appear once; the ten largest clones hold about 6%. Specimen: peripheral blood, collected 28 days after the second AZD1222 dose. Receptors originate from an adult who received the AZD1222 COVID-19 vaccine. Each CDR3 is given with its conserved first and last residue. The order of the fields is V gene, D gene, clone size, CDR3 protein. A D gene is named only where the DNA matches it firmly. Some rows have no size entry. The others give once, few or many, or a class for an expanded clone.

TRBV30 | TRBD1 | . | CACQGSTGSQPQHF
TRBV9 | TRBD2 | . | CASSGPTSGTLNEQFF
TRBV6-5 | . | . | CASSHIRHSGNTIYF
TRBV12-3/TRBV12-4 | . | . | CASSPTGRMGYTF
TRBV10-3 | . | . | CAISGNSGTTQETQYF
TRBV6-6 | . | . | CASSYSMEGNEKLFF
TRBV30 | . | . | CAWSVFPGGNTEAFF
TRBV6-2/TRBV6-3 | TRBD2 | once | CASSPSSGSKVKQYF
TRBV6-5 | . | . | CASSYGTANTEAFF
TRBV28 | . | . | CASSLWGPGGANVLTF
TRBV6-2/TRBV6-3 | . | . | CASSWRVVNTEAFF
TRBV7-9 | TRBD1 | . | CASSSTGGDQGYTF
TRBV19 | . | . | CASSTGASNTEAFF
TRBV7-2 | . | . | CASSLSGRNNQPQHF
TRBV13 | . | . | CASSSRTRTARSTF
TRBV12-5 | TRBD1 | . | CASGPGTGSYEQYF
TRBV15 | . | . | CATSRAEDLMRGSEKLFF
TRBV28 | . | . | CASSPNPLPRPSNTEAFF
TRBV28 | TRBD1 | . | CASKTGGDYGYTF
TRBV5-1 | . | once | CASSGPGGYTDTQYF
TRBV6-4 | TRBD1 | once | CASSDGTGGSPLHF